The 14 T cell receptor beta chains in this list originate from one sample, sequenced in a study of T cell repertoires in cytomegalovirus infection. TCRdb called the reads again in MiXCR, with one record for every CDR3 protein. The repertoire holds fewer than 70,000 distinct CDR3 sequences, with around 27% as singletons. These receptors' antigens are unknown. The starting material was CD8+ T cells from cultured PBMCs, obtained from culture after CMV antigen stimulation. These TCRs come from a human donor in good health (CMV status not recorded). Some clones in this sample may be carry-over from other donors' samples.

This clonotype appeared many times. The genes are TRBV6-5 and TRBJ1-3, with 9 bases aligning to TRBD1. V lost 6 bases to trimming and J lost 8 bases; unmatched junction nucleotides: 5. The CDR3 is 13 amino acids. Germline V gene lookup returns CDR1 MNHEY and CDR2 SVGAGI. CDR3 DNA sequence: TGTGCCAGCAGCCCGGGACAGGGATACACCATATATTTT. It is translated as CASSPGQGYTIYF.

The chain uses TRBV12-3 or TRBV12-4 and TRBJ2-2, with D unresolved. The CDR3 contains 11 residues. The V end lost 8 bases, the J end lost 6 bases, and 7 bases lay between the germline ends. CDR3 in amino acids: CASHHSGELFF. In nucleotides, the CDR3 is TGTGCCAGCCACCACTCCGGGGAGCTGTTTTTT.

The rearrangement joins TRBV3-1 to TRBJ2-7; D uncertain. This CDR3 is 13 amino acids long. V was shortened by 0 bases and J by 3 bases, with 6 bases between the two germline ends. Germline V gene lookup returns CDR1 LGHDT and CDR2 YNNKEL (reference sequence). CDR3 protein: CASSQEVSYEQYF. CDR3 DNA sequence: TGTGCCAGCAGCCAAGAAGTCAGCTACGAGCAGTACTTC.

This clonotype was counted ten times or more. The V and J genes are TRBV4-1 and TRBJ2-7; D ambiguous. V was trimmed by 4 bases and J by 2 bases, leaving 15 bases between them. Germline V gene lookup returns CDR1 MGHRA and CDR2 YSYEKL. This CDR3 has 15 residues. The CDR3 is CASSPGDASTYEQYF. The CDR3 region has the DNA TGCGCCAGCAGCCCAGGCGACGCATCCACCTACGAGCAGTACTTC.

The V gene is TRBV7-3, the J gene TRBJ2-2; 9 bases map to TRBD2. This CDR3 spans 17 amino acids. The germline V gene encodes CDR1 SGHTA and CDR2 FQGTGA. Trimming cost V 1 base and J 3 bases; bases outside gene matches: 6. This CDR3 reads CASSLIGGGADTGELFF. The DNA for the CDR3 is TGTGCCAGCAGCTTAATTGGCGGGGGGGCCGACACCGGGGAGCTGTTTTTT.

This clonotype was detected only a few times. This chain connects TRBV27 to TRBJ2-1, with a tentative D call TRBD2 (6 bases). The CDR3 totals 18 residues. V shed 6 bases and J shed 0 bases, with 21 bases lying between them. Germline lookup yields CDR1 MNHEY and CDR2 SMNVEV (reference sequence). The CDR3 region is CASRLGTSPRSSYNEQFF. CDR3 coding DNA: TGTGCCAGCAGGCTAGGGACTTCCCCGAGGAGCTCCTACAATGAGCAGTTCTTC.

This clonotype was seen ten or more times. V gene TRBV29-1 combines with J gene TRBJ1-1, with D maybe TRBD1 (5 bases). V shed 0 bases and J shed 2 bases, with 10 bases lying between them. The CDR3 extends over 14 amino acids. Germline-derived CDR1 and CDR2 are SQVTM and ANQGSEA. The CDR3 DNA reads TGCAGCGTTGAAGATTCCCAGGGAAACACTGAAGCTTTCTTT. Its protein product is CSVEDSQGNTEAFF.

The rearrangement joins TRBV6-1 to TRBJ1-6; D might be TRBD1 (5 bases). In germline, CDR1 is MNHNS, CDR2 SASEGT. This CDR3 contains 18 residues. Trimming took off 2 bases at V and 8 bases at J, with 22 bases between the two ends. This CDR3 is CASSETKGITSLDSPLHF. For the CDR3, the DNA is TGTGCCAGCAGTGAAACGAAGGGGATCACTTCACTCGATTCACCCCTCCACTTT.

This clonotype rates as medium-sized. The chain has TRBV6-6 and TRBJ2-1; no definite D call. Trimming took off 7 bases at V and 0 bases at J, with 7 bases between the two ends. Per germline, CDR1 MNHNY and CDR2 SVGAGI (reference sequence). This CDR3 comprises 13 residues. The DNA of the CDR3 is TGTGCCAGCACGCCGAGCTCCTACAATGAGCAGTTCTTC. It translates to CASTPSSYNEQFF.

This sequence joins TRBV30 and TRBJ2-3; 9 nucleotides align to TRBD2. Losses at the gene ends were 2 bases for V and 3 bases for J; bases not matched to a gene: 9. Per germline, CDR1 GTSNPN and CDR2 SVGIG (reference sequence). The CDR3 spans 16 residues. The CDR3 loop reads CAWSSYAGGQTDTQYF. In DNA form, the CDR3 reads TGTGCCTGGAGTTCCTACGCGGGGGGGCAAACAGATACGCAGTATTTT.

Concerning this clonotype: A much larger clone lies one base from this, so it may be a read error. Given the absence of the conserved phenylalanine or tryptophan at the CDR3 end, a read error is likely. V usage is TRBV19 and J usage is TRBJ2-1; D is ambiguous. The CDR3 sequence is 13 residues long. Germline CDR1 is LNHDA and CDR2 is SQIVND (reference sequence). V lost 5 bases and J 9 bases, leaving 14 bases between the germline ends. The CDR3 protein is CASSLASVGEQFS. As DNA, the CDR3 is TGTGCCAGTAGTCTCGCCAGCGTAGGTGAGCAGTTCTCC.

This clonotype was counted ten times or more. The rearrangement links TRBV12-3 or TRBV12-4 to TRBJ2-7; the D gene could be TRBD1 or TRBD2 (6 bases each). The CDR3 contains 17 residues. Trimming removed 3 bases from V and 1 base from J, with 19 bases in between. In DNA, the CDR3 is TGTGCCAGCAGTTTGGGGGGCCCGGGTTTTTTTTCCTACGAGCAGTACTTC. Its protein product is CASSLGGPGFFSYEQYF.

This clonotype appeared a few times. The gene calls are TRBV7-2 and TRBJ2-3, with D perhaps TRBD2 (7 bases). Per germline, CDR1 SGHTA and CDR2 FQGNSA. The V end was cut by 5 bases, the J end by 3 bases, with 9 bases between. The CDR3 extends over 13 amino acids. CDR3 region: CASSRGGTDTQYF. The CDR3 bases are TGTGCCAGCAGCAGGGGGGGGACAGATACGCAGTATTTT.

This clonotype was seen a few times. The CDR3 sequence is CSAVGQGASGYTF. The DNA for the CDR3 is TGCAGTGCTGTGGGACAGGGGGCTTCCGGCTACACCTTC. The chain joins TRBV20-1 to TRBJ1-2; TRBD1 agrees at 12 bases. The CDR3 totals 13 residues. The ends lost 5 bases at V and 8 bases at J; junction bases unmatched: 6. Germline V gene sequence: CDR1 DFQATT, CDR2 SNEGSKA (reference sequence).